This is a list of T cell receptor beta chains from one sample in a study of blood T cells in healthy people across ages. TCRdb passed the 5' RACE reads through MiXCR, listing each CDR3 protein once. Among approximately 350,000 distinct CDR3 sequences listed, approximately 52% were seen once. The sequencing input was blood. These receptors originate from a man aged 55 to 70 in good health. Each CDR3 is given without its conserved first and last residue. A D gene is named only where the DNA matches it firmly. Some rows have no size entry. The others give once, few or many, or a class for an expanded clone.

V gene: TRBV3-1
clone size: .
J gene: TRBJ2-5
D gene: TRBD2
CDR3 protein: ASSPERASGYQETQY

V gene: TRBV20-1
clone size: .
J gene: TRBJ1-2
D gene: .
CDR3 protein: SAQTYGYT

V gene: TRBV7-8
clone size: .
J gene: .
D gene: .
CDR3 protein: ASSAESNSETQY

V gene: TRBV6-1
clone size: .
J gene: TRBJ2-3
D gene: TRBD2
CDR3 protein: ASSPYIVTSASTDTQY

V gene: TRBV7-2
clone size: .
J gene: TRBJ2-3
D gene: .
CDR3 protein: ASSRTATSTDTQY

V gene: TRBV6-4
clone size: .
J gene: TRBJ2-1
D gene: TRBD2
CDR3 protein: ASSENSGSGNEQF

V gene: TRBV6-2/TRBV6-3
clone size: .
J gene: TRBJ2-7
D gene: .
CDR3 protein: ASGKGQVFPYEQY

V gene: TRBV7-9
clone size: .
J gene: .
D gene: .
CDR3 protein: ASSLRPAILDEQY

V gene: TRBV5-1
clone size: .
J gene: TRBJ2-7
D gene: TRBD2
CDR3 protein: TSSGTSGSSYEQY

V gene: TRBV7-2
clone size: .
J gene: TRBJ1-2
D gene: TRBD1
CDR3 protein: ASSLGSQGANGYT

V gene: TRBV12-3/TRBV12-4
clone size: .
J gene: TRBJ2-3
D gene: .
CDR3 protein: ATRGGAGNTDTQY

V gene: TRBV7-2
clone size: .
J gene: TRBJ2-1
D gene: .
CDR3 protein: ASSPIDTYNEQF

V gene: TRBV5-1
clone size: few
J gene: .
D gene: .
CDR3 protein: ASSLEAGTKTQY

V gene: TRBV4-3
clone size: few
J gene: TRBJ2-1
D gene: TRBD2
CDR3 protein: ASSQVTGTSVNEQF

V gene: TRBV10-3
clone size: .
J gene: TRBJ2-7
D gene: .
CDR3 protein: AIRDLSSYNEQY

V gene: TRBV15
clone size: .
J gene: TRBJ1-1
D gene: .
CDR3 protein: ATSRGRDTRRNTEAF

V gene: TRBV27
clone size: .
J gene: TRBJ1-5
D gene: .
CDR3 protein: ASSWRAGNQPQH

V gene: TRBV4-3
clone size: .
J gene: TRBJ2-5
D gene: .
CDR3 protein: ASSQAPPDGIGQETQY

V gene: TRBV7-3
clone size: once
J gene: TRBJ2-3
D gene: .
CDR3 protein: ASSPRDHADTQY

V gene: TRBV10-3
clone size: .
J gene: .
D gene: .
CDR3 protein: AISEPDSTRVQF

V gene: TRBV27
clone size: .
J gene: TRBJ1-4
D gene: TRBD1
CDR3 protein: ASSPGQGGQKLF

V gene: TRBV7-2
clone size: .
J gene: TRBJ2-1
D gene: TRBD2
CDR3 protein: ASSLYGGARYRNEQF

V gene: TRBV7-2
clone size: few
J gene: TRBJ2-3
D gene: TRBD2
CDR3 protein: ASSLGGSREITDTQY

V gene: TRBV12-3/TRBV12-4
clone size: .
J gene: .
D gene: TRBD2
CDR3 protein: ASSLAGLAGGEQY

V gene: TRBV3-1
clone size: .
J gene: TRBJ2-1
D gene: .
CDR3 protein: ASSARSGEQF

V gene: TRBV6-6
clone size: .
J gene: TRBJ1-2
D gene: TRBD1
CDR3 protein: ASSDRANYGYT

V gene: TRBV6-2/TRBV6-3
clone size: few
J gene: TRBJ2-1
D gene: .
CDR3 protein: ASRPGVETNEQF

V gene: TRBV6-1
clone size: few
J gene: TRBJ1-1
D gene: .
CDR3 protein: ASQQGLWTEAF

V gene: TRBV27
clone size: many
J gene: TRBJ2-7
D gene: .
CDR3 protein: ASTALPMGEQY

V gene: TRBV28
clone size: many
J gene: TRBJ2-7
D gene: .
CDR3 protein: ASRQGSYEQY

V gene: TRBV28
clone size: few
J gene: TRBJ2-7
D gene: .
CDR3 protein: ASSTGFYEQY

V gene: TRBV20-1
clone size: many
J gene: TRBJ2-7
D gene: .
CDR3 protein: SAGIPGLQSYEQY

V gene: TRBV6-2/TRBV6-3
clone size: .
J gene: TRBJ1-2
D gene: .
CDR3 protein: ASNPQGYYGYT

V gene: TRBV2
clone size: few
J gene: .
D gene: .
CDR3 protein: ASRGGGNEQY

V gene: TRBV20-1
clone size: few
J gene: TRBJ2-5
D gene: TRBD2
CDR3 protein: SAGLEETQY

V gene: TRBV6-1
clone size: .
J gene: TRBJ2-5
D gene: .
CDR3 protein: ANSEGSVQETQY

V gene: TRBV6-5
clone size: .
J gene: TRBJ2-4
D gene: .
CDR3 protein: ASSYSLAKNIQY

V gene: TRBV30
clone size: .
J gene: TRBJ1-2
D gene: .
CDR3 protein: AWTGGRMKSYGYT

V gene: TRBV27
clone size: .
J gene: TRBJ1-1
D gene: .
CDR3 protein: ASSSNRRNTEAF

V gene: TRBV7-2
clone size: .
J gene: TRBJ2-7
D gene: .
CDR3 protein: ASSFGDTAYEQY

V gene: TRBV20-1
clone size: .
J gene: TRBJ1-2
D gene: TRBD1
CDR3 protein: SARGGDRGLSGYT

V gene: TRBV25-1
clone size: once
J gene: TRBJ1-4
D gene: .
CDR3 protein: ASTGQTGEKLF